This is a list of T cell receptor beta chains from one sample in a study of T cell responses to AZD1222 COVID-19 vaccine. Assay used: immunoSEQ multiplex PCR; TCRdb lists only in-frame clones, some missing. In the table there are about 90,000 clones, 70% to 90% of which are singletons. This sample comprised peripheral blood, obtained on day 0 of MenACWY control vaccination. These receptors were collected from an adult in good health. Each CDR3 is given without its conserved first and last residue. The order of the fields is J gene, D gene, V gene, CDR3 length, CDR3 protein. The D gene is left open where the match is weak.

J: TRBJ1-6; D: NA; V: TRBV3-1/TRBV3-2; length: 15; CDR3: ASSQKEGPAFNSPLH
J: TRBJ1-2; D: NA; V: TRBV5-6; length: 12; CDR3: ASSPGGSNYGYT
J: TRBJ2-1; D: NA; V: TRBV6-1; length: 10; CDR3: ASSEKDNEQF
J: TRBJ1-2; D: TRBD1; V: TRBV19; length: 12; CDR3: ASSTGQFLYGYT
J: TRBJ1-2; D: NA; V: TRBV2; length: 10; CDR3: ASMEGIRGYT
J: TRBJ2-2; D: NA; V: TRBV5-1; length: 12; CDR3: ASSWDANTGELF
J: TRBJ2-6; D: NA; V: TRBV4-3; length: 15; CDR3: ASSPTSTVSGANVLT
J: TRBJ1-2; D: NA; V: TRBV9; length: 10; CDR3: ASSVDDYGYT
J: TRBJ2-7; D: TRBD1; V: TRBV7-2; length: 13; CDR3: ASSLRAGGNYEQY
J: TRBJ2-1; D: NA; V: TRBV6-1; length: 13; CDR3: ASSELETFYNEQF
J: TRBJ1-1; D: NA; V: TRBV6-1; length: 10; CDR3: ASSEKDTEAF
J: TRBJ2-2; D: NA; V: TRBV6-6; length: 10; CDR3: ASSYSSEGLF
J: TRBJ1-1; D: TRBD1; V: TRBV6-5; length: 12; CDR3: ASRFRTGTTEAF
J: TRBJ1-1; D: TRBD1; V: TRBV5-1; length: 13; CDR3: ASSLLQGADTEAF
J: TRBJ2-5; D: NA; V: TRBV6-1; length: 12; CDR3: ASSEGLGRETQY
J: TRBJ1-6; D: TRBD1; V: TRBV19; length: 12; CDR3: ASSRTGENSPLH
J: TRBJ2-1; D: NA; V: TRBV18; length: 12; CDR3: ASSPLGVGNEQF
J: TRBJ1-3; D: NA; V: TRBV7-2; length: 13; CDR3: ASSLGTTGGNTIY
J: TRBJ1-4; D: TRBD1; V: TRBV25-1; length: 11; CDR3: ASRGQGGEKLF
J: TRBJ1-2; D: NA; V: TRBV20-1; length: 9; CDR3: SAQPLYGYT
J: TRBJ2-4; D: TRBD2; V: TRBV9; length: 17; CDR3: ASSPSPDGTSGYKNIQY
J: TRBJ2-1; D: NA; V: TRBV28; length: 9; CDR3: ASRGLNEQF
J: TRBJ1-1; D: NA; V: TRBV6-5; length: 13; CDR3: ASSYSGGRGTEAF
J: TRBJ1-2; D: NA; V: TRBV29-1; length: 9; CDR3: SVGQGSGYT
J: TRBJ2-5; D: NA; V: TRBV9; length: 13; CDR3: ASSVGWGGVETQY
J: TRBJ1-2; D: NA; V: TRBV3-1/TRBV3-2; length: 13; CDR3: ASSQERQSVGGYT
J: TRBJ1-2; D: NA; V: TRBV4-2; length: 12; CDR3: ASSQDPANYGYT
J: TRBJ2-5; D: TRBD1; V: TRBV12-5; length: 12; CDR3: ASALTGGQETQY
J: TRBJ2-1; D: NA; V: TRBV6-6; length: 14; CDR3: ASSYNAGTPYNEQF
J: TRBJ2-1; D: NA; V: TRBV11-2; length: 9; CDR3: ASSLKNEQF
J: TRBJ2-1; D: TRBD2; V: TRBV7-9; length: 13; CDR3: ASSPPAGGGVEQF
J: TRBJ2-1; D: NA; V: TRBV4-2; length: 13; CDR3: ASSQDGGSYNEQF
J: TRBJ1-1; D: TRBD1; V: TRBV10-3; length: 12; CDR3: AISERGQNTEAF
J: TRBJ1-2; D: TRBD1; V: TRBV9; length: 14; CDR3: ASSELDRGPLGGYT
J: TRBJ1-1; D: NA; V: TRBV6-5; length: 12; CDR3: ASSYSERGTEAF
J: TRBJ2-1; D: NA; V: TRBV6-2/TRBV6-3; length: 13; CDR3: ASSYEGNSYNEQF
J: TRBJ2-1; D: TRBD1; V: TRBV5-1; length: 14; CDR3: ASSLGVGQGNNEQF
J: TRBJ2-1; D: TRBD1; V: TRBV7-3; length: 13; CDR3: ASSPRQGRINEQF
J: TRBJ2-3; D: TRBD2; V: TRBV7-3; length: 14; CDR3: ASSPLGGGRTDTQY
J: TRBJ1-5; D: TRBD1; V: TRBV30; length: 12; CDR3: AWSATTGNQPQH
J: TRBJ1-6; D: NA; V: TRBV4-2; length: 13; CDR3: ASSQEKRGISPLH
J: TRBJ1-6; D: TRBD1; V: TRBV4-2; length: 17; CDR3: ASSQDGGGGNRPRSPLH
J: TRBJ2-5; D: TRBD1; V: TRBV27; length: 10; CDR3: ASSAQTGFQY
J: TRBJ2-6; D: NA; V: TRBV19; length: 14; CDR3: ASDEGRQTGANVLT
J: TRBJ2-4; D: TRBD1; V: TRBV30; length: 12; CDR3: AWSVRQGGDIQY
J: TRBJ1-5; D: NA; V: TRBV28; length: 12; CDR3: ASSLQGGRQPQH
J: TRBJ2-2; D: NA; V: TRBV12-5; length: 12; CDR3: ASGDREHTGELF
J: TRBJ2-4; D: NA; V: TRBV4-1; length: 15; CDR3: ASSQDERGLAKNIQY
J: TRBJ1-6; D: NA; V: TRBV5-1; length: 12; CDR3: ASSLPGSGSPLH
J: TRBJ2-7; D: NA; V: TRBV30; length: 12; CDR3: AWSVPHRPYEQY
J: TRBJ1-4; D: TRBD1; V: TRBV28; length: 15; CDR3: ASSETGTGGAGEKLF
J: TRBJ2-1; D: NA; V: TRBV7-2; length: 13; CDR3: ASSYPTGGYNEQF
J: TRBJ1-5; D: NA; V: TRBV6-6; length: 11; CDR3: ASSLGGLQPQH
J: TRBJ1-1; D: TRBD1; V: TRBV7-9; length: 12; CDR3: ASSWTRQGLKAF
J: TRBJ2-7; D: TRBD1; V: TRBV9; length: 10; CDR3: ASSVGQGVQY
J: TRBJ2-5; D: NA; V: TRBV7-2; length: 13; CDR3: ASSFNPQGRETQY
J: TRBJ2-3; D: TRBD2; V: TRBV9; length: 16; CDR3: ASTEEAPGGRLTDTQY
J: TRBJ2-5; D: TRBD2; V: TRBV5-8; length: 15; CDR3: ASSPGLAGGQGETQY